The 18 T cell receptor beta chains given below trace back to one sample, sequenced in a study of lymphopenia after photon versus proton radiotherapy. Sequencing used immunoSEQ multiplex PCR; TCRdb keeps in-frame clones, though not all of them. This table holds fewer than 20,000 clones, approximately 91% found once. The sequencing here drew on peripheral blood, taken from a patient treated with proton-based radiotherapy. The receptors here all came from a man aged 70-80 years with pancreatic cancer.

This clone appeared once. V gene TRBV4-2 combines with J gene TRBJ1-3; D gene uncertain. Germline-derived CDR1 and CDR2 are LGHNA and YNFKEQ. There are 15 residues in the CDR3. Trimming took off 1 base at V and 1 base at J, with 8 bases between the two ends. The CDR3 DNA reads TGTGCCAGCAGCCAAGTAGACCGGTCTGGAAACACCATATATTTT. Protein product: CASSQVDRSGNTIYF.

This clone was picked up one time. The chain carries TRBV5-4 and TRBJ2-2, with 7 bases that match TRBD2. Trimming cost V 0 bases and J 0 bases; bases outside gene matches: 5. CDR1 and CDR2 from the germline V gene are SGHNT and YYREEE (reference sequence). This CDR3 region has 17 residues. CDR3 sequence (DNA): TGTGCCAGCAGCTTGGGACTAGCACGATCGAACACCGGGGAGCTGTTTTTT. It translates to CASSLGLARSNTGELFF.

The genes are TRBV29-1 and TRBJ1-2, with a possible D match to TRBD1 (5 bases). The CDR3 is 11 amino acids. Germline V CDR1 and CDR2: SQVTM, ANQGSEA. V was cut by 6 bases and J by 8 bases, with 13 bases left in between. DNA for the CDR3: TGCAGCGTCCCCTCGGGGGGGGGCTACACCTTC. Translated: CSVPSGGGYTF.

The table lists this clone with a few counts. The genes are TRBV23-1 and TRBJ2-5, with 8 bases fitting TRBD2. TRBV23-1 is identified as an open reading frame with a role that is uncertain. The CDR3 spans 15 residues. J gave up 5 bases and V 9 bases, and 14 bases lay outside the gene matches. As DNA, the CDR3 is TGCGCCAGGCAAAAGAACGGGAGGGCCAGGGAGACCCAGTACTTC. The encoded protein is CARQKNGRARETQYF.

This chain links TRBV30 with TRBJ1-1, with 8 bases aligning to TRBD1. Per germline, CDR1 GTSNPN and CDR2 SVGIG (reference sequence). The CDR3 is made up of 14 amino acids. With 3 bases clipped from V and 6 bases from J, the junction kept 9 bases outside the gene matches. CDR3 loop: CAWSYDRGNPEAFF. The CDR3 DNA reads as TGTGCCTGGAGCTACGACAGGGGTAATCCTGAAGCTTTCTTT. The full variable domain, in which reference TRBV30 and TRBJ1-1 provide the parts outside the CDR3, is SQTIHQWPATLVQPVGSPLSLECTVEGTSNPNLYWYRQAAGRGLQLLFYSVGIGQISSEVPQNLSASRPQDRQFILSSKKLLLSDSGFYLCAWSYDRGNPEAFFGQGTRLTVV.

In this sample, this clone turned up a few times. This chain uses TRBV18 with TRBJ1-2; maybe TRBD1 (5 bases). Germline loops: CDR1 KGHSH, CDR2 LQKENI. The CDR3 length is 14 residues. V lost 3 bases and J lost 7, with 15 bases in between. The CDR3 sequence is CASSPNAGQFGYTF. As DNA, the CDR3 is TGTGCCAGCTCACCGAACGCAGGGCAGTTTGGCTACACCTTC.

The CDR3 coding sequence is TGTGCCAGTATAGGCGGCGCGTCAGATACGCAGTATTTT. As protein: CASIGGASDTQYF. This chain joins TRBV19 and TRBJ2-3; D not certain. This CDR3 contains 13 residues. Trimming shortened V by 7 bases and J by 4 bases, and 12 bases separated the two germline ends. From germline, CDR1 is LNHDA and CDR2 SQIVND (reference sequence).

The V call is TRBV19, the J call TRBJ2-5; 8 bases fit TRBD2. Germline-derived CDR1 and CDR2 are LNHDA and SQIVND (reference sequence). This CDR3 has 16 residues. With 3 bases clipped from V and 1 base from J, the junction kept 7 bases outside the gene matches. The chain's CDR3 is CASSISLAGLQETQYF. The CDR3, as DNA: TGTGCCAGTAGTATCTCGCTAGCGGGCCTCCAAGAGACCCAGTACTTC.

This sequence joins TRBV5-6 and TRBJ2-4, with no clear D. CDR3 length equals 14 residues. Germline CDR1 and CDR2: SGHDT and YYEEEE. The ends were cut back, 0 bases at V and 8 bases at J, with 12 bases in the middle. CDR3 sequence (DNA): TGTGCCAGCAGCTTGGAAAGGCTGGCAGACATTCAGTACTTC. Translation gives CASSLERLADIQYF.

This rearrangement joins TRBV30 to TRBJ2-1; perhaps TRBD2 as D (6 bases). CDR3 length equals 17 residues. V was pared by 0 bases and J by 5 bases, with 20 bases between. CDR1 and CDR2 (germline): GTSNPN, SVGIG (reference sequence). The CDR3 region is CAWSVSGGGAADNEQFF. CDR3 nucleotide sequence: TGTGCCTGGAGTGTAAGTGGCGGCGGGGCGGCCGACAATGAGCAGTTCTTC.

This chain connects TRBV7-9 to TRBJ1-4; D is possibly TRBD1 (5 bases). V dropped 1 base and J dropped 3 bases, with 15 bases sitting between them. The CDR3 totals 17 residues. The germline gives CDR1 SEHNR, CDR2 FQNEAQ (reference sequence). The CDR3 bases are TGTGCCAGCAGCTTAGAACCCGGGGCAGTGGCTAATGAAAAACTGTTTTTT. Its protein product is CASSLEPGAVANEKLFF.

This CDR3 reads CASIQGGDLNNEQFF. CDR3 nucleotide sequence: TGTGCCAGCATTCAAGGGGGGGACCTTAACAATGAGCAGTTCTTC. The chain joins TRBV7-2 to TRBJ2-1; D might be TRBD2 (7 bases). V was clipped by 7 bases and J by 5 bases, with 18 bases between them. Germline-derived CDR1 and CDR2 are SGHTA and FQGNSA. This CDR3 comprises 15 residues.

V and J are TRBV5-1 and TRBJ1-6, with D perhaps TRBD1 (5 bases). Trimming pared 0 bases from V and 8 bases from J, leaving 12 bases between. Germline CDR1 reads SGHRS; CDR2 reads YFSETQ. The CDR3 has 15 residues. For the CDR3, the DNA is TGCGCCAGCAGCTTGGGCCCAGGGTGGGATTCACCCCTCCACTTT. This sequence encodes CASSLGPGWDSPLHF.

This clone was picked up one time. This chain joins TRBV7-8 and TRBJ1-1; D uncertain. The CDR3 covers 15 residues. Trimming shortened V by 5 bases and J by 5 bases, and 18 bases separated the two germline ends. CDR1 is SGHVS and CDR2 is FQNEAQ in the germline V gene. The chain's CDR3 is CASSPAKVRSTEAFF. CDR3 sequence (DNA): TGTGCCAGCAGCCCAGCCAAGGTTAGGAGTACTGAAGCTTTCTTT.

The sample holds one count of this clone. The chain has TRBV5-4 and TRBJ2-7; 7 positions match TRBD1. CDR1 and CDR2 (germline): SGHNT, YYREEE (reference sequence). V lost 0 bases to trimming and J lost 6 bases; unmatched junction nucleotides: 3. The CDR3 extends over 13 amino acids. CDR3 residues: CASSLGQGGEQYF. CDR3 coding DNA: TGTGCCAGCAGCTTGGGACAGGGTGGCGAGCAGTACTTC.

The chain combines TRBV23-1 with TRBJ1-1; D gene uncertain. TRBV23-1 falls under the ORF class, with uncertain function. The CDR3 length is 17 residues. V was trimmed by 0 bases and J by 0 bases, leaving 14 bases between them. The CDR3 here is CASSQSYQANMNTEAFF. CDR3 in DNA: TGCGCCAGCAGTCAATCGTACCAGGCTAACATGAACACTGAAGCTTTCTTT.

The rearrangement uses TRBV9 and TRBJ1-6; D uncertain. CDR3 length: 15 residues. CDR1 is SGDLS, CDR2 YYNGEE, per germline. V lost 3 bases, J lost 2 bases, and 9 bases lay in between. The CDR3 coding sequence is TGTGCCAGCAGCGCCACAGTGACCTATAATTCACCCCTCCACTTT. Translation gives CASSATVTYNSPLHF.

Only one count was recorded for this clone. This rearrangement joins TRBV27 to TRBJ1-1; TRBD1 might be the D (6 bases). The CDR3 runs to 14 residues. Germline loops: CDR1 MNHEY, CDR2 SMNVEV (reference sequence). The ends were cut back, 3 bases at V and 1 base at J, with 9 bases in the middle. CDR3 DNA: TGTGCCAGCAGTTTTTTGGACAGGAACACTGAAGCTTTCTTT. This encodes CASSFLDRNTEAFF.